The 15 T cell receptor beta chains presented below share a single source sample, sequenced in a study of blood T cell repertoires in COVID-19. Sequenced by immunoSEQ multiplex PCR; TCRdb stores in-frame clones only, minus some. The table lists about 180,000 clones, 80% to 90% of them singletons, with about 11% in the top ten. The sequenced sample consisted of peripheral blood. The receptors here all came from a woman of 80 years or more with COVID-19, enrolled during active disease.

The chain recombines TRBV5-5 with TRBJ2-1, with D possibly being TRBD2 (5 bases). V was cut by 4 bases and J by 1 base, with 12 bases left in between. CDR3 length: 15 residues. Germline V gene data show CDR1 as SGHKS and CDR2 as YYEKEE (reference sequence). CDR3 loop: CASSVTGTSYNEQFF. CDR3 DNA sequence: TGTGCCAGCAGCGTGACGGGAACGTCCTACAATGAGCAGTTCTTC.

The V and J genes are TRBV6-5 and TRBJ2-5; the D is unclear. The CDR3 has 11 residues. Germline V gene lookup returns CDR1 MNHEY and CDR2 SVGAGI. Trimming pared 2 bases from V and 7 bases from J, leaving 5 bases between. Here the CDR3 reads CASSYGRTQYF. CDR3 in DNA: TGTGCCAGCAGTTACGGCCGGACCCAGTACTTC.

Comment on this clone: A junction boundary mismatches the germline segment, possibly from a read error. The gene calls are TRBV6-5 and TRBJ2-1, with D tentatively TRBD1 (6 bases). This CDR3 contains 10 residues. Germline CDR1 and CDR2: MNHEY and SVGAGI. The CDR3: CASGDNGQFF. CDR3 sequence (DNA): TGTGCCAGCGGGGACAATGGGCAGTTCTTC.

The rearrangement links TRBV9 to TRBJ1-5; 7 nucleotides match TRBD1. Looked up from germline, CDR1 is SGDLS and CDR2 is YYNGEE. V shed 2 bases and J 0 bases; nucleotides not matched to a gene: 2. The CDR3 spans 15 residues. The CDR3 bases are TGTGCCAGCAGCGTTACAGGGGATAGCAATCAGCCCCAGCATTTT. This translates into CASSVTGDSNQPQHF.

V and J are TRBV18 and TRBJ1-1, with 9 bases that match TRBD1. V was pared by 4 bases and J by 11 bases, with 8 bases of the junction left unmatched. Germline CDR1 KGHSH, CDR2 LQKENI. This CDR3 comprises 13 residues. The CDR3, as DNA: TGTGCCAGCTCACAGGGGACAGGGAGTTTTGCTTTCTTT. This sequence encodes CASSQGTGSFAFF.

This chain joins TRBV21-1 and TRBJ2-5; the D call TRBD2 from the table was never checked on the DNA. TRBV21-1 is shown as a pseudogene. CDR3 length equals 19 residues. In DNA form, the CDR3 reads TGTGCCAGCAGCAAAGCGCTTTGGGCGGCTAGCGGGGGGCAAGAGACCCAGTACTTC. Translation gives CASSKALWAASGGQETQYF.

This rearrangement joins TRBV19 to TRBJ1-1, with 11 nucleotides matching TRBD1. The J segment lost 5 bases and the V segment lost 7 bases, leaving 6 bases of the junction unmatched. Germline V gives CDR1 LNHDA, CDR2 SQIVND (reference sequence). This CDR3 is 14 amino acids long. This chain's CDR3 is CASTGQGAGTEAFF. Written as DNA, the CDR3 is TGTGCCAGTACCGGACAGGGGGCTGGTACTGAAGCTTTCTTT.

The chain joins TRBV6-9 to TRBJ2-1; a weak D match, TRBD1 (5 bases). CDR1 and CDR2 (germline): MNHGY, SVAAGI. The CDR3 is 19 amino acids. CDR3 DNA: TGTCCCGCCCTCAGCCAAGGAAGGCAGGGAATCGTTAGGGTTAATGAGCAGTTCTTC. Translating it yields CPALSQGRQGIVRVNEQFF.

V and J are TRBV4-2 and TRBJ2-7, with D perhaps matching TRBD1 (5 bases). Germline V gives CDR1 LGHNA, CDR2 YNFKEQ. V lost 0 bases to trimming and J lost 3 bases, with 12 bases between them. There are 15 residues in the CDR3. Here the CDR3 reads CASSQDQQGFYEQYF. CDR3 nucleotide sequence: TGTGCCAGCAGCCAAGATCAGCAGGGATTCTACGAGCAGTACTTC.

V gene TRBV7-2 combines with J gene TRBJ2-2; 7 nucleotides agree with TRBD2. With 5 bases clipped from V and 4 bases from J, the junction kept 13 bases outside the gene matches. The CDR3 spans 17 residues. Germline CDR1 is SGHTA and CDR2 is FQGNSA. For the CDR3, the DNA is TGTGCCAGCAGCCTCCCCCGGTTGGCGGGGGTCACCGGGGAGCTGTTTTTT. Protein sequence: CASSLPRLAGVTGELFF.

The rearrangement joins TRBV7-9 to TRBJ1-5; no clear D gene. This CDR3 contains 15 residues. The V end was cut by 3 bases, the J end by 11 bases, with 20 bases between. Germline loops: CDR1 SEHNR, CDR2 FQNEAQ (reference sequence). The CDR3 sequence is CASSLGRSVQSAQHF. CDR3 coding DNA: TGTGCCAGCAGCTTGGGGAGGTCAGTTCAATCAGCCCAGCATTTT.

Only a few counts were recorded for this clone. The same CDR3 arises from other DNA sequences in this sample as well. The chain joins TRBV15 to TRBJ1-2, with D possibly matching TRBD1 (5 bases). Trimming took off 3 bases at V and 3 bases at J, with 8 bases between the two ends. This CDR3 is 13 amino acids long. Per the germline V gene, CDR1 is LNHNV and CDR2 is YYDKDF (reference sequence). CDR3 in DNA: TGTGCCACCAGCAGGGGAGGGGACTATGGCTACACCTTC. The encoded protein is CATSRGGDYGYTF.

This clone was seen only once. The chain couples TRBV11-3 to TRBJ2-5, with 8 bases identical to TRBD2. CDR1 is SGHNT, CDR2 YENEEA, per germline. The CDR3 is made up of 14 amino acids. Germline trimming cut 4 bases from V and 2 bases from J; bases unmatched to any gene: 3. DNA of the CDR3: TGTGCCAGCAGCTCGGGAGGGGTACAAGAGACCCAGTACTTC. Translated: CASSSGGVQETQYF.

V gene TRBV11-2 combines with J gene TRBJ2-3, with D possibly TRBD2 on 5 matching bases. Looked up from germline, CDR1 is SGHAT and CDR2 is FQNNGV. V was cut by 0 bases and J by 0 bases, with 10 bases left in between. The CDR3 is 16 amino acids. CDR3 in amino acids: CASSLERTRSTDTQYF. CDR3 nucleotide sequence: TGTGCCAGCAGCTTAGAGCGGACTCGTAGCACAGATACGCAGTATTTT.

The chain recombines TRBV5-1 with TRBJ2-2, with TRBD1 as a possible D gene (5 bases). CDR1 and CDR2 (germline): SGHRS, YFSETQ. The CDR3 totals 15 residues. V was shortened by 0 bases and J by 1 base, with 7 bases between the two germline ends. As DNA, the CDR3 is TGCGCCAGCAGCTTGGAAACAGGGAACACCGGGGAGCTGTTTTTT. Protein: CASSLETGNTGELFF.